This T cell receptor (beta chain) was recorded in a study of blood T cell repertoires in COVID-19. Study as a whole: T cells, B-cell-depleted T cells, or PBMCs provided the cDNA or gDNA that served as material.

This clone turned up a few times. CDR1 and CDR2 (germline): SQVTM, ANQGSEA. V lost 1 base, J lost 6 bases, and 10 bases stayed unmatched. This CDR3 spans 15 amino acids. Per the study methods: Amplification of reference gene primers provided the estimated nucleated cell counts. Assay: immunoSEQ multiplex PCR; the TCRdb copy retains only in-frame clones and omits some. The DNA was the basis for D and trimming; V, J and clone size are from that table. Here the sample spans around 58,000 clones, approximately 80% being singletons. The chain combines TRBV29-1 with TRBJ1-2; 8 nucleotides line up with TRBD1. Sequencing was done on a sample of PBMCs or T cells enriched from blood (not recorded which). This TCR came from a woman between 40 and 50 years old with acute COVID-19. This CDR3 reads CSVEGRLTGANGYTF. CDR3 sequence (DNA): TGCAGCGTTGAAGGCCGCCTGACAGGGGCGAATGGCTACACCTTC.